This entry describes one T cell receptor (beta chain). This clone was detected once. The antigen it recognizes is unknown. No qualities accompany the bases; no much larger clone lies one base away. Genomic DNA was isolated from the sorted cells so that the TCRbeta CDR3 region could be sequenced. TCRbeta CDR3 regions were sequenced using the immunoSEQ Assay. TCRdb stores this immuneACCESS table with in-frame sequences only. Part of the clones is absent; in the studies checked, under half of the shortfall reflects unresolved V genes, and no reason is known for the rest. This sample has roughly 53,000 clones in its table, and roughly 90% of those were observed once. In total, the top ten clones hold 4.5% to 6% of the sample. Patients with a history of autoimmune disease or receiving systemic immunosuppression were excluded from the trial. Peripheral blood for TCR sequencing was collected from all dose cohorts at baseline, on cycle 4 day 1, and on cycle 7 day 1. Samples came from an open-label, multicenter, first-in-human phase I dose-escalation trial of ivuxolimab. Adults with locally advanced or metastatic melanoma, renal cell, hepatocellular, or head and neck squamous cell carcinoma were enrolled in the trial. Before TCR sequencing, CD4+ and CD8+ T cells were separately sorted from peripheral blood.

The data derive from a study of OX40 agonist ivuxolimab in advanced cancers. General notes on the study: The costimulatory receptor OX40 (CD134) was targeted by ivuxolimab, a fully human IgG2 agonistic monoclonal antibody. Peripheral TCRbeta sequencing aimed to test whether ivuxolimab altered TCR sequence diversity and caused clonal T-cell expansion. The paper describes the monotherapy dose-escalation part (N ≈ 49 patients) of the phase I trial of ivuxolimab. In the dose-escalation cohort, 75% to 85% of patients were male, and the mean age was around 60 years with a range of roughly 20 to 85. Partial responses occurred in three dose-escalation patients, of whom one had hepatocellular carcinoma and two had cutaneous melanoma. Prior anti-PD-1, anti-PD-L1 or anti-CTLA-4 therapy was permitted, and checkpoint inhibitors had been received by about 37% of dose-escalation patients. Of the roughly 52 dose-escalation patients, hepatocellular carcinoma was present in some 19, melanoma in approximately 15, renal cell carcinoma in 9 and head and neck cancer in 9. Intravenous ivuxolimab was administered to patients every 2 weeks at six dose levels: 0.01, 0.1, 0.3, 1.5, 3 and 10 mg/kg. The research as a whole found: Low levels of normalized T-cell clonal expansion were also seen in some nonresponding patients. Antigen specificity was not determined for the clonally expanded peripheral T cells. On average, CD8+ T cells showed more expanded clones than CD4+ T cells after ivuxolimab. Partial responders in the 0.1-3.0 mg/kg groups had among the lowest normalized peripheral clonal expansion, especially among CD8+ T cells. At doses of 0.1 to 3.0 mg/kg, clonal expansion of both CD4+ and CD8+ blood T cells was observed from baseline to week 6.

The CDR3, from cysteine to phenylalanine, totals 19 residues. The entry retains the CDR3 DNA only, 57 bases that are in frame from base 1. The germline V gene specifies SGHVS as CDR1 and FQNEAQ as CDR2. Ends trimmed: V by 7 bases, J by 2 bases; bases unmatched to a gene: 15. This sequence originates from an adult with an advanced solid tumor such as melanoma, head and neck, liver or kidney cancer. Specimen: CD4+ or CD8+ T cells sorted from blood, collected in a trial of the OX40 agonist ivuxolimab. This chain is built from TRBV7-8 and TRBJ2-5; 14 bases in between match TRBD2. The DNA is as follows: TGTGCCAGCACAGGACTAGCGGGAGGCAGCTGGAGTGATCAAGAGACCCAGTACTTC. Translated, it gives CASTGLAGGSWSDQETQYF. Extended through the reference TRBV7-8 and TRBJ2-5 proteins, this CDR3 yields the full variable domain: GAGVSQSPRYKVAKRGQDVALRCDPISGHVSLFWYQQALGQGPEFLTYFQNEAQLDKSGLPSDRFFAERPEGSVSTLKIQRTQQEDSAVYLCASTGLAGGSWSDQETQYFGPGTRLLVL.